The rows below give T cell receptor beta chains drawn from one sample of a study of regulatory T cells in long-lasting Graves disease. TCRdb reprocessed the multiplex PCR reads via MiXCR and lists one record per CDR3 protein. The data show about 560,000 distinct CDR3 sequences, about 16% seen once. Another study also made use of these data, one on T cells in Graves' hyperthyroidism and ophthalmopathy.

This material consisted of peripheral blood mononuclear cells (PBMCs), taken at new diagnosis, from a patient treated with antithyroid drugs. These receptors were taken from a man aged 18 to 35 with Graves disease. CDR3s include the opening cysteine and the closing phenylalanine or tryptophan. Each record gives: D gene, J gene, V gene, clone size, CDR3 DNA, CDR3 protein. A D gene is named only where the DNA matches it firmly. Expanded clones are given a class, and other clones once, few, many or no size at all.

D: TRBD1; J: TRBJ2-3; V: TRBV3-1; size: few; DNA: TGTGCCAGCAAAAACAGGGGGGCCCGCTCTAGCACAGATACGCAGTATTTT; CDR3: CASKNRGARSSTDTQYF
D: TRBD2; J: TRBJ2-2; V: TRBV10-3; size: -; DNA: TGTGCCATCGGGGGGGACGGTGCGAACACCGGGGAGCTGTTTTTT; CDR3: CAIGGDGANTGELFF
D: TRBD2; J: TRBJ2-5; V: TRBV20-1; size: many; DNA: TGCAGTGCTAACCCTCCCCTAGCGGGAGAGACCCAGTACTTC; CDR3: CSANPPLAGETQYF
D: TRBD1; J: TRBJ2-3; V: TRBV2; size: many; DNA: TGTGCCAGCAGTCCGACCCTGGACAGGGTCAACACAGATACGCAGTATTTT; CDR3: CASSPTLDRVNTDTQYF
D: TRBD1; J: TRBJ2-6; V: TRBV6-7; size: -; DNA: TGTGCCAGCACTTACAGTTCACTGACAGGGAAGGTCAACGTCCTGACTTTC; CDR3: CASTYSSLTGKVNVLTF
D: TRBD2; J: TRBJ2-1; V: TRBV12-3/TRBV12-4; size: many; DNA: TGTGCCAGCAGCACCGGGACTAGCGGGTTATACAATGAGCAGTTCTTC; CDR3: CASSTGTSGLYNEQFF
D: -; J: TRBJ2-7; V: TRBV5-1; size: many; DNA: TGCGCCAGCAGCCCTCGGTGGGGGGACGAGCAGTACTTC; CDR3: CASSPRWGDEQYF
D: TRBD2; J: TRBJ2-5; V: TRBV11-3; size: -; DNA: TGTGCCAGCAGCTCTGGGACTAGCTTACAAGAGACCCAGTACTTC; CDR3: CASSSGTSLQETQYF
D: -; J: TRBJ2-7; V: TRBV12-3/TRBV12-4; size: many; DNA: TGTGCCAGCAGTGCCCAAGCGGTGAGCTCCTACGAGCAGTACTTC; CDR3: CASSAQAVSSYEQYF
D: -; J: TRBJ1-5; V: TRBV28; size: many; DNA: TGTGCCAGCGGGCTGCTACGTGGGCAGCCCCAGCATTTT; CDR3: CASGLLRGQPQHF
D: -; J: TRBJ2-7; V: TRBV27; size: many; DNA: TGTGCCAGCAGTCCACGACCGGGACGGGGGTACTACGAGCAGTACTTC; CDR3: CASSPRPGRGYYEQYF
D: -; J: TRBJ1-1; V: TRBV30; size: -; DNA: TGTGCCTGGAGTGTAGAACTTACTGAAGCTTTCTTT; CDR3: CAWSVELTEAFF
D: -; J: TRBJ2-5; V: TRBV29-1; size: many; DNA: TGCAGCTCGACGGGGGCGGGGGAGACCCAGTACTTC; CDR3: CSSTGAGETQYF
D: TRBD2; J: TRBJ2-5; V: TRBV20-1; size: -; DNA: TGCAGTGCTGTTACCGGGACTAGCGCAGAGACCCAGTACTTC; CDR3: CSAVTGTSAETQYF
D: TRBD2; J: TRBJ2-4; V: TRBV6-2/TRBV6-3; size: few; DNA: TGTGCCAGCAGTTTTGCACTAGCGGGAGGGTCCTACTTC; CDR3: CASSFALAGGSYF
D: -; J: TRBJ2-2; V: TRBV5-1; size: -; DNA: TGCGCCAGCAGCTTCGGACAGTCGAACACCGGGGAGCTGTTTTTT; CDR3: CASSFGQSNTGELFF
D: TRBD1; J: TRBJ2-1; V: TRBV12-3/TRBV12-4; size: -; DNA: TGTGCCAGCAGTTACCGACAGGGCAGCCACAATGAGCAGTTCTTC; CDR3: CASSYRQGSHNEQFF
D: TRBD2; J: TRBJ2-7; V: TRBV6-1; size: many; DNA: TGTGCCAGCAGTCCCGGACTAGCGGGGAACGAGCAGTACTTC; CDR3: CASSPGLAGNEQYF
D: -; J: TRBJ2-7; V: TRBV4-1; size: few; DNA: TGCGCCAGCAGCCAAGACGAAGTCTCCGAGCAGTACTTC; CDR3: CASSQDEVSEQYF
D: -; J: TRBJ1-5; V: TRBV6-1; size: -; DNA: TGTGCCAGCAGCCCTCAGGGTTTTCAGCCCCAGCATTTT; CDR3: CASSPQGFQPQHF
D: TRBD1; J: TRBJ2-7; V: TRBV29-1; size: few; DNA: TGCAGCGCAAAACTGGGGACAGGTAACTACGAGCAGTACTTC; CDR3: CSAKLGTGNYEQYF
D: -; J: TRBJ1-1; V: TRBV3-1; size: many; DNA: TGTGCCAGCAGCCAAGTGGCACCCGGTGGAGGGGGGAACACTGAAGCTTTCTTT; CDR3: CASSQVAPGGGGNTEAFF
D: -; J: TRBJ2-2; V: TRBV20-1; size: many; DNA: TGCAGTGCCCCAGGCGACGGGGAGCTGTTTTTT; CDR3: CSAPGDGELFF
D: TRBD2; J: TRBJ2-1; V: TRBV20-1; size: -; DNA: TGCAGTGCCATAAGCCCCGGGACTACCTCCTACAATGAGCAGTTCTTC; CDR3: CSAISPGTTSYNEQFF
D: TRBD1; J: TRBJ2-1; V: TRBV20-1; size: few; DNA: TGCAGTGCTAGCGACCGACAGGGGGCCTCCTACAATGAGCAGTTCTTC; CDR3: CSASDRQGASYNEQFF
D: -; J: TRBJ1-2; V: TRBV11-2; size: many; DNA: TGTGCCAGCAGCCGCACTCTCCAGGGTAGGAGCTATGGCTACACCTTC; CDR3: CASSRTLQGRSYGYTF
D: -; J: TRBJ2-7; V: TRBV5-1; size: few; DNA: TGCGCCAGCAGCCCGGGGGCCACCTCGGGCGAGCAGTACTTC; CDR3: CASSPGATSGEQYF
D: TRBD2; J: TRBJ2-7; V: TRBV11-2; size: few; DNA: TGTGCCAGCAGCTTGGGGCGTAGCGGGAGGCTACTTAGTGAGCAGTACTTC; CDR3: CASSLGRSGRLLSEQYF
D: -; J: TRBJ1-4; V: TRBV28; size: -; DNA: TGTGCCAGCAGTTTAGGGGGCGGCGTATTTGCTAATGAAAAACTGTTTTTT; CDR3: CASSLGGGVFANEKLFF
D: -; J: TRBJ1-2; V: TRBV11-2; size: few; DNA: TGTGCCAGCAGTCAACCGGGGAGAGCAGTCGGCTACACCTTC; CDR3: CASSQPGRAVGYTF
D: TRBD1; J: TRBJ2-3; V: TRBV7-3; size: -; DNA: TGTGCCAGCAGCCGGGGACAGGCCACTTACACAGATACGCAGTATTTT; CDR3: CASSRGQATYTDTQYF
D: -; J: TRBJ1-5; V: TRBV30; size: many; DNA: TGTGCCTGGGAATCACAGGGCAGGTACGGCCAGCCCCAGCATTTT; CDR3: CAWESQGRYGQPQHF
D: -; J: TRBJ2-3; V: TRBV7-3; size: -; DNA: TGTGCCAGCAGCGCAATGGGGAATACGCAGTATTTT; CDR3: CASSAMGNTQYF
D: -; J: TRBJ1-1; V: TRBV12-3/TRBV12-4; size: few; DNA: TGTGCCAGCAGGCCGGGACACAGGATGGGGGCTTTCTTT; CDR3: CASRPGHRMGAFF
D: TRBD1; J: TRBJ1-3; V: TRBV18; size: -; DNA: TGTGCCAGCTCCCGGCAGGGGGCGGCTGGAAACACCATATATTTT; CDR3: CASSRQGAAGNTIYF
D: TRBD2; J: TRBJ2-5; V: TRBV5-6; size: many; DNA: TGTGCCAGCAGCTTCGGGTTAGCGGGGGAGCAAGAGACCCAGTACTTC; CDR3: CASSFGLAGEQETQYF
D: -; J: TRBJ2-1; V: TRBV30; size: -; DNA: TGTGCCAGTAGTCCCCTGGTGGTAGGAAATGAGCAGTTCTTC; CDR3: CASSPLVVGNEQFF
D: -; J: TRBJ1-5; V: TRBV6-1; size: many; DNA: TGTGCCAGCATCATCAGGACTTATAGCAATCAGCCCCAGCATTTT; CDR3: CASIIRTYSNQPQHF